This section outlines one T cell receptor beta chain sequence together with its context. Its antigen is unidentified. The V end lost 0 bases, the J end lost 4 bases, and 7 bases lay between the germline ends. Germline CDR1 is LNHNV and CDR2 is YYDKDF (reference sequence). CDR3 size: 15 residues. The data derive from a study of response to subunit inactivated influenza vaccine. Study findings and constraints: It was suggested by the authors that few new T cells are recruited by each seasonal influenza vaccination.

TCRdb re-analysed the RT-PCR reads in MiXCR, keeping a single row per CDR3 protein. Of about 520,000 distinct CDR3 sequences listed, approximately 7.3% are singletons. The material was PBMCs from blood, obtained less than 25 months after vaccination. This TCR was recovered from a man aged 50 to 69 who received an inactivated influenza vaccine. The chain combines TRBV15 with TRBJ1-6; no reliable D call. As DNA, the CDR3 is TGTGCCACCAGCAGAGAGGGGAGTTATAATTCACCCCTCCACTTT. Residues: CATSREGSYNSPLHF.